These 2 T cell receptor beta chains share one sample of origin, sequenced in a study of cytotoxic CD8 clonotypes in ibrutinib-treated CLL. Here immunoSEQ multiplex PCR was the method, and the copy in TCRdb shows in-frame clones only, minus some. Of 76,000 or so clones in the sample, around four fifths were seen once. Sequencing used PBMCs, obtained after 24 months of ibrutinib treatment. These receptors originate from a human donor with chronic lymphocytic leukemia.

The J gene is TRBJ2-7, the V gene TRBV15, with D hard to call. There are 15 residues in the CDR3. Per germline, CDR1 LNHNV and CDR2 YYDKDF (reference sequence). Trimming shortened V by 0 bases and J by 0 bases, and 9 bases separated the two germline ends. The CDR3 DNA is TGTGCCACCAGCAGAGATCCCGTATACTCCTACGAGCAGTACTTC. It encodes CATSRDPVYSYEQYF.

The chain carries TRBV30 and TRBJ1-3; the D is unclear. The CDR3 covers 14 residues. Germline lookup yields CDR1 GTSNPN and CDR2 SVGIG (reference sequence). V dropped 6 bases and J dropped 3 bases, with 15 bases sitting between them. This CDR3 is CACHSRTGGNTIYF. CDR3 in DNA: TGTGCCTGTCACTCCCGGACCGGTGGAAACACCATATATTTT.